This is a list of T cell receptor beta chains from one sample in a study of T cell clonotyping in hematopoietic cell transplantation. Repertoires were generated with immunoSEQ multiplex PCR, while TCRdb's copy carries only in-frame clones and drops some. The repertoire holds approximately 41,000 clones, 85% seen once, with approximately 2.9% in the top ten. The sample consisted of peripheral blood mononuclear cells, taken before stem cell transplant. The source is a man in his sixties with acute myeloid leukemia. Some clones in this sample may be carry-over from other donors' samples. Each CDR3 is given with its conserved first and last residue. The D gene is left open where the match is weak. Expanded clones get a size class; other rows say once, few or many, or leave the size out.

V: TRBV9
D: TRBD1
size: -
J: TRBJ2-7
DNA: TGTGCCAGCAGCGCACCAGACAGGGCACCCTACGAGCAGTACTTC
CDR3: CASSAPDRAPYEQYF

V: TRBV19
D: -
size: -
J: TRBJ2-5
DNA: TGTGCCAGTAGGCCGGGCAGTACCCAAGAGACCCAGTACTTC
CDR3: CASRPGSTQETQYF

V: TRBV27
D: -
size: -
J: TRBJ2-6
DNA: TGTGCCAGCAGACAAATCTCGGTAGGGCGGTCCTCTGGGGCCAACGTCCTGACTTTC
CDR3: CASRQISVGRSSGANVLTF

V: TRBV25-1
D: -
size: -
J: TRBJ1-2
DNA: TGTGCCAGCAGTGAGAGAACAGGGAGAGGTGGCTACACCTTC
CDR3: CASSERTGRGGYTF

V: TRBV6-1
D: -
size: -
J: TRBJ1-1
DNA: TGTGCCAGCAGTGAAGCCTGGGAAGGCACTGAAGCTTTCTTT
CDR3: CASSEAWEGTEAFF

V: TRBV28
D: -
size: -
J: TRBJ1-5
DNA: TGTGCCAGCTGGACACTAAATCAGCCCCAGCATTTT
CDR3: CASWTLNQPQHF

V: TRBV2
D: -
size: -
J: TRBJ1-5
DNA: TGTGCCAGCATGGACACAAACCACCGGGGGCAGCCCCAGCATTTT
CDR3: CASMDTNHRGQPQHF

V: TRBV4-1
D: -
size: once
J: TRBJ2-1
DNA: TGCGCCAGCCGGGGGACTCTTACTTTCAATGAGCAGTTCTTC
CDR3: CASRGTLTFNEQFF

V: TRBV19
D: TRBD1
size: -
J: TRBJ1-1
DNA: TGTGCCACCCAACAGGGGGTTATTGAAGCTTTCTTT
CDR3: CATQQGVIEAFF

V: TRBV19
D: -
size: few
J: TRBJ1-1
DNA: TGTGCCAGTACCTTTAGGGGAACTGAAGCTTTCTTT
CDR3: CASTFRGTEAFF

V: TRBV7-6
D: -
size: -
J: TRBJ2-7
DNA: TGTGCCAGCAGCCCGATGATGGGGTACGAGCAGTACTTC
CDR3: CASSPMMGYEQYF